The entry that follows covers one T cell receptor (beta chain) sequence. Germline CDR1 and CDR2: SGDLS and YYNGEE. Trimming took off 4 bases at V and 2 bases at J, with 9 bases between the two ends. This CDR3 is built from 13 residues. This table comes from immunoSEQ multiplex PCR, and its TCRdb copy is limited to in-frame clones, with some not included. This table has more than 250,000 clones, less than 95% appearing once. This sample was taken from a study of cytomegalovirus exposure and HLA in healthy donors. Source material: PBMCs. V gene TRBV9 combines with J gene TRBJ1-2; D perhaps matches TRBD1 (6 bases). The receptor was isolated from a woman aged 25 to 39 in good health and CMV-seronegative. The CDR3 here is CASSTTGNYGYTF. The CDR3 DNA reads TGTGCCAGCAGCACCACAGGGAACTATGGCTACACCTTC.